Following are 30 T cell receptor beta chains from one sample sequenced in a study of T cell responses to AZD1222 COVID-19 vaccine. Measured with immunoSEQ multiplex PCR; TCRdb has only the in-frame clones, and not every one. The data show some 110,000 clones, with 75% to 90% seen just once and around 5% held by the top ten. The sample consisted of peripheral blood, taken on day 0 of AZD1222 vaccination. These receptors originate from an adult in good health.

This chain uses TRBV13 with TRBJ2-3, with D perhaps TRBD1 (5 bases). Trimming took 6 bases from V and 3 from J, leaving 25 bases between them. Germline V gives CDR1 PRHDT, CDR2 FYEKMQ (reference sequence). The CDR3 consists of 18 residues. CDR3 DNA: TGTGCCAGCAGTCAGTACCCTTGGCGGACAAGAGGTACAGATACGCAGTATTTT. Encoded protein: CASSQYPWRTRGTDTQYF.

V usage is TRBV3-1 (or the pseudogene TRBV3-2) and J usage is TRBJ1-1, with D possibly being TRBD1 (6 bases). CDR1 and CDR2 from the germline V gene are LGHDT and YNNKEL (reference sequence). The V gene lost 3 bases and the J gene lost 0 bases, with 8 bases spanning the gap. The CDR3 totals 14 residues. Here the CDR3 reads CASSQGHLNTEAFF. DNA for the CDR3: TGTGCCAGCAGCCAGGGACACCTGAACACTGAAGCTTTCTTT.

CDR3 sequence reads: CASSLGGANTGELFF. The CDR3 DNA reads as TGTGCCAGCAGCCTCGGGGGCGCAAACACCGGGGAGCTGTTTTTT. This sequence joins TRBV28 and TRBJ2-2; D possibly matches TRBD1 or TRBD2 (6 bases each). The CDR3 runs 15 residues. The germline V gene encodes CDR1 MDHEN and CDR2 SYDVKM. Trimming removed 6 bases from V and 2 bases from J, with 13 bases in between.

There are a few counts of this clone. The chain links TRBV4-3 to TRBJ2-7, with a weak D call TRBD1 (5 bases). Germline V lookup: CDR1 LGHNA, CDR2 YSLEER. The CDR3 length is 14 residues. V was cut by 0 bases and J by 6 bases, with 12 bases left in between. The CDR3 loop is CASSQDIRGREQYF. CDR3 DNA sequence: TGCGCCAGCAGCCAAGATATAAGGGGCCGCGAGCAGTACTTC.

This clone appeared a single time. V gene TRBV7-6 combines with J gene TRBJ2-3; TRBD2 agrees at 9 bases. After removal of 3 bases from V and 12 bases from J, the junction contained 10 bases not matched to a gene. The CDR3 loop spans 14 amino acids. Germline V gene data show CDR1 as SGHVS and CDR2 as FNYEAQ. CDR3 in amino acids: CASSFGREGLPQYF. Here the CDR3 DNA reads TGTGCCAGCAGCTTCGGGCGGGAGGGCCTACCTCAGTATTTT.

The rearrangement links TRBV6-5 to TRBJ2-2, with D perhaps assigned TRBD1 or TRBD2 (8 bases each). CDR3 length equals 15 residues. Germline CDR1 MNHEY, CDR2 SVGAGI. Trimming left V 6 bases short and J 9 bases short, with 20 bases between. For the CDR3, the DNA is TGTGCCAGCAGGGCAGGGGGCGGGAGGACCCGGGAGCTGTTTTTT. Its protein product is CASRAGGGRTRELFF.

This clone was observed a single time. The chain joins TRBV5-1 to TRBJ2-1, with TRBD1 matching over 7 bases. The V and J ends lost 4 bases and 5 bases, in that order; junction bases with no gene match: 9. CDR3 length: 15 residues. Germline values: CDR1 SGHRS, CDR2 YFSETQ. The CDR3 protein is CASSEPTGSHNEQFF. As DNA, the CDR3 is TGCGCCAGCAGCGAGCCGACAGGGAGCCACAATGAGCAGTTCTTC.

The genes are TRBV29-1 and TRBJ2-1; no clear D. The CDR3 runs 10 residues. The V end lost 4 bases, the J end lost 8 bases, and 6 bases lay between the germline ends. Germline CDR1 and CDR2: SQVTM and ANQGSEA. CDR3 coding DNA: TGCAGCGTTGCCCTACATGAGCAGTTCTTC. Translated: CSVALHEQFF.

The chain couples TRBV11-2 to TRBJ2-7; a weak D match, TRBD1 (6 bases). V was pared by 5 bases and J by 7 bases, with 12 bases between. CDR3 length equals 12 residues. Per germline, CDR1 SGHAT and CDR2 FQNNGV. Here the CDR3 reads CASSPQGYEQYF. CDR3 nucleotides: TGTGCCAGCAGCCCCCAGGGGTATGAGCAGTACTTC.

CDR3 sequence (DNA): TGTGCCAGCAGCTCCGGGACTAGCGGGGCTCACTCCTACAATGAGCAGTTCTTC. This sequence encodes CASSSGTSGAHSYNEQFF. The rearrangement uses TRBV7-9 and TRBJ2-1; 13 bases are shared with TRBD2. The length of the CDR3 is 18 residues. Germline loops: CDR1 SEHNR, CDR2 FQNEAQ (reference sequence). V was clipped by 4 bases and J by 0 bases; unmatched bases: 6.

V gene TRBV10-3 combines with J gene TRBJ1-3, with 10 bases that match TRBD1. The CDR3 runs to 14 residues. The V and J ends lost 6 bases and 6 bases, in that order; junction bases with no gene match: 5. The germline V gene encodes CDR1 ENHRY and CDR2 SYGVKD. Here the CDR3 DNA reads TGTGCCATCAGGGGACAGGGGATGGAAAACACCATATATTTT. It specifies CAIRGQGMENTIYF.

The gene calls are TRBV5-1 and TRBJ2-3; 8 nucleotides align to TRBD2. The length of the CDR3 is 15 residues. Per the germline V gene, CDR1 is SGHRS and CDR2 is YFSETQ. The J segment lost 4 bases and the V segment lost 0 bases, leaving 4 bases of the junction unmatched. The CDR3 region has the DNA TGCGCCAGCAGCTTGGCGGCGGGAGGCCCAGATACGCAGTATTTT. It is translated as CASSLAAGGPDTQYF.

J is TRBJ2-1 and V is TRBV18; D gene unclear. Per the germline V gene, CDR1 is KGHSH and CDR2 is LQKENI. The CDR3 covers 15 residues. The V gene lost 3 bases and the J gene lost 5 bases, with 14 bases spanning the gap. The CDR3 sequence: CASSPTGLRNNEQFF. CDR3 coding DNA: TGTGCCAGCTCACCCACCGGATTGCGGAACAATGAGCAGTTCTTC.

The V call is TRBV5-1, the J call TRBJ1-4; 8 bases align to TRBD1. The CDR3 length is 15 residues. Germline CDR1 reads SGHRS; CDR2 reads YFSETQ. Losses at the gene ends were 1 base for V and 8 bases for J; bases not matched to a gene: 7. CDR3 sequence (DNA): TGCGCCAGCAGCTTGAAAGGACAGGGACGAGAAAAACTGTTTTTT. It yields the protein CASSLKGQGREKLFF.

The V and J genes are TRBV4-3 and TRBJ1-4; TRBD1 might be the D (6 bases). The V end lost 0 bases, the J end lost 4 bases, and 15 bases lay between the germline ends. The CDR3 is 17 amino acids. Germline V gene sequence: CDR1 LGHNA, CDR2 YSLEER. Here the CDR3 DNA reads TGCGCCAGCAGCCAAGATAGCGGGGGGCTAAGTAATGAAAAACTGTTTTTT. Translated, it gives CASSQDSGGLSNEKLFF.

CDR3 nucleotides: TGTGCCAGCAGCTTAGCTTGGGTGGGGGATCAGTACTTC. Protein product: CASSLAWVGDQYF. The rearrangement uses TRBV7-2 and TRBJ2-7; D possibly matches TRBD1 or TRBD2 (5 bases each). The CDR3 extends over 13 amino acids. Germline CDR1 and CDR2: SGHTA and FQGNSA. The V and J ends lost 0 bases and 10 bases respectively, with 13 bases between them.

The V and J genes are TRBV28 and TRBJ2-5, with TRBD1 identical over 7 bases. With V trimmed by 6 bases and J by 4 bases, 5 bases remained unmatched. There are 13 residues in the CDR3. Germline V CDR1 and CDR2: MDHEN, SYDVKM. CDR3: CASSSGQVETQYF. The DNA for the CDR3 is TGTGCCAGCAGCAGTGGACAGGTAGAGACCCAGTACTTC. The entire variable domain, with the rest obtained from reference TRBV28 and TRBJ2-5, is as follows: DVKVTQSSRYLVKRTGEKVFLECVQDMDHENMFWYRQDPGLGLRLIYFSYDVKMKEKGDIPEGYSVSREKKERFSLILESASTNQTSMYLCASSSGQVETQYFGPGTRLLVL.

CDR3 in DNA: TGTGCCAGCACCGAGGGGCTAGCGACCAATGAGCAGTTCTTC. Translation gives CASTEGLATNEQFF. V gene TRBV9 combines with J gene TRBJ2-1; D is perhaps TRBD2 (6 bases). This CDR3 region has 14 residues. From germline, CDR1 is SGDLS and CDR2 YYNGEE. Trimming pared 6 bases from V and 6 bases from J, leaving 16 bases between.

The V gene is TRBV11-2, the J gene TRBJ2-1; D gene uncertain. This CDR3 comprises 15 residues. V was shortened by 4 bases and J by 6 bases, with 16 bases between the two germline ends. Germline assignment: CDR1 SGHAT and CDR2 FQNNGV. The CDR3 DNA is TGTGCCAGCAGCTCGACGCGAATGTGGTCCAATGAGCAGTTCTTC. Amino acids: CASSSTRMWSNEQFF.

The V gene is TRBV4-3, the J gene TRBJ2-1; weak D call: TRBD2 (6 bases). V was trimmed by 4 bases and J by 10 bases, leaving 14 bases between them. This CDR3 is built from 13 residues. Germline CDR1 reads LGHNA; CDR2 reads YSLEER. This CDR3 reads CASSLEHGGEQFF. The CDR3 DNA follows: TGCGCCAGCAGCCTAGAGCATGGGGGGGAGCAGTTCTTC.

The chain is built from TRBV9 and TRBJ2-5; TRBD1 matches 7 bases. Germline V gives CDR1 SGDLS, CDR2 YYNGEE. The V gene end was trimmed by 3 bases and the J gene end by 2 bases; junction bases not matched to a gene: 1. The CDR3 has 13 residues. The chain's CDR3 is CASSAGQQETQYF. The CDR3, as DNA: TGTGCCAGCAGCGCGGGACAGCAAGAGACCCAGTACTTC.

The CDR3 DNA is TGTGCCAGCAGCCCCATCACACAAATCCACCCGATATCCGGGGAGCTGTTTTTT. This gives the protein CASSPITQIHPISGELFF. The rearrangement uses TRBV4-2 and TRBJ2-2; D remains ambiguous. CDR3 length equals 18 residues. Per the germline V gene, CDR1 is LGHNA and CDR2 is YNFKEQ. Trimming took 4 bases from V and 6 from J, leaving 24 bases between them.

The gene calls are TRBV18 and TRBJ1-1; a possible D gene is TRBD1 (5 bases). V was trimmed by 5 bases and J by 0 bases, leaving 7 bases between them. The CDR3 runs to 13 residues. Germline V gives CDR1 KGHSH, CDR2 LQKENI. DNA for the CDR3: TGTGCCAGCTCAGACAGCATGAACACTGAAGCTTTCTTT. Encoded protein: CASSDSMNTEAFF.

The chain links TRBV7-7 to TRBJ2-7, with 9 bases aligning to TRBD2. This CDR3 has 15 residues. Germline CDR1 and CDR2: SSHAT and FNYEAQ (reference sequence). With V trimmed by 5 bases and J by 3 bases, 8 bases remained unmatched. CDR3 nucleotides: TGTGCCAGCAGCCCCTGTCTAGCGGGAAGCTACGAGCAGTACTTC. It is translated as CASSPCLAGSYEQYF.

This clone has only one observation. This rearrangement joins TRBV7-2 to TRBJ1-1; D may be TRBD1 (5 bases). The CDR3 has 15 residues. Deletions cut 4 bases from V and 2 bases from J, with 14 bases between. Germline values: CDR1 SGHTA, CDR2 FQGNSA. CDR3 protein: CASSSRGPTNTEAFF. As DNA, the CDR3 is TGTGCCAGCAGCTCCCGGGGCCCGACCAACACTGAAGCTTTCTTT. The whole variable domain, remainder taken from reference TRBV7-2 and TRBJ1-1, is GAGVSQSPSNKVTEKGKDVELRCDPISGHTALYWYRQSLGQGLEFLIYFQGNSAPDKSGLPSDRFSAERTGGSVSTLTIQRTQQEDSAVYLCASSSRGPTNTEAFFGQGTRLTVV.

The chain carries TRBV6-1 and TRBJ1-3; no firm D call. This CDR3 has 16 residues. The ends were cut back, 5 bases at V and 0 bases at J, with 14 bases in the middle. Germline CDR1 MNHNS, CDR2 SASEGT. The DNA of the CDR3 is TGTGCCAGCAGTCAAGTACAGCCGTACTCTGGAAACACCATATATTTT. Translated: CASSQVQPYSGNTIYF.

This clone was detected a few times. This chain links TRBV30 with TRBJ1-3; D may be TRBD1 (5 bases). CDR1 is GTSNPN, CDR2 SVGIG, per germline (reference sequence). V dropped 2 bases and J dropped 2 bases, with 7 bases sitting between them. This CDR3 region has 13 residues. The CDR3 loop reads CAWSIQAGNTIYF. As DNA, the CDR3 is TGTGCCTGGAGTATACAGGCTGGAAACACCATATATTTT.

The chain has TRBV5-1 and TRBJ2-6; D unresolved. This CDR3 spans 15 amino acids. Per germline, CDR1 SGHRS and CDR2 YFSETQ. V shed 1 base and J shed 0 bases, with 5 bases lying between them. The CDR3: CASSLKSSGANVLTF. DNA for the CDR3: TGCGCCAGCAGCTTGAAGAGCTCTGGGGCCAACGTCCTGACTTTC.

This clone was counted between two and nine times. In DNA, the CDR3 is TGCGCCAGCAGCTTGGGGAGGCGTGAAGGCTACACCTTC. It yields the protein CASSLGRREGYTF. The V gene is TRBV5-1, the J gene TRBJ1-2; D remains ambiguous. Trimming cost V 0 bases and J 8 bases, with 11 bases left between them. CDR1 and CDR2 from the germline V gene are SGHRS and YFSETQ. The CDR3 runs to 13 residues.

The chain employs TRBV6-1 and TRBJ2-3, with 7 nucleotides matching TRBD2. Germline V gene sequence: CDR1 MNHNS, CDR2 SASEGT. The V segment lost 0 bases and the J segment 5 bases; nucleotides outside the gene matches: 5. This CDR3 spans 15 amino acids. The CDR3 nucleotides are TGTGCCAGCAGTGAAGCTGCACTAGCGAGAGATACGCAGTATTTT. This encodes CASSEAALARDTQYF.